This TCR beta chain appears in the sequencing data of a study of blood T cell repertoires in COVID-19. The protocol was immunoSEQ multiplex PCR, while the TCRdb copy is restricted to in-frame clones and leaves out a portion. The sample holds around 240,000 clones; almost 85% are singletons and the top ten take 1.9%. The V and J ends lost 3 bases and 5 bases, in that order; junction bases with no gene match: 4. The CDR3 covers 15 residues. Germline V gene lookup returns CDR1 KGHDR and CDR2 SFDVKD. This clone has just a few counts. J is TRBJ1-4 and V is TRBV24-1, with TRBD1 matching over 8 bases. Sequenced input: peripheral blood. This sequence was found in a woman aged 80 or over with acute or convalescent COVID-19. The chain's CDR3 is CATSDSGTGNEKLFF. For the CDR3, the DNA is TGTGCCACCAGTGATAGTGGGACAGGCAATGAAAAACTGTTTTTT.